The present TCR beta chain was sequenced within a study of cytomegalovirus exposure and HLA in healthy donors. Study-wide results and caveats: Excluded: some indistinguishable V segments such as TRBV6-2 and TRBV6-3.

Germline assignment: CDR1 SGHRS and CDR2 YFSETQ. V shed 3 bases and J 4 bases; nucleotides not matched to a gene: 10. The CDR3 runs to 16 residues. For this clone: Its antigen is unidentified.

PCR employed 60 Vbeta and 13 Jbeta primers. Profiling relied on immunoSEQ multiplex PCR, and the TCRdb table lists in-frame clones only, not all of them. The sample carries roughly 110,000 clones, approximately 80% recorded once. This clonotype originated in a man aged 40-55 years in good health and CMV-seropositive. This chain joins TRBV5-1 and TRBJ2-5; 9 nucleotides match TRBD1. The sample taken for sequencing was PBMCs. CDR3 region: CASSYLDRGGVETQYF. The CDR3, as DNA: TGCGCCAGCAGCTACTTAGACAGGGGGGGAGTAGAGACCCAGTACTTC.